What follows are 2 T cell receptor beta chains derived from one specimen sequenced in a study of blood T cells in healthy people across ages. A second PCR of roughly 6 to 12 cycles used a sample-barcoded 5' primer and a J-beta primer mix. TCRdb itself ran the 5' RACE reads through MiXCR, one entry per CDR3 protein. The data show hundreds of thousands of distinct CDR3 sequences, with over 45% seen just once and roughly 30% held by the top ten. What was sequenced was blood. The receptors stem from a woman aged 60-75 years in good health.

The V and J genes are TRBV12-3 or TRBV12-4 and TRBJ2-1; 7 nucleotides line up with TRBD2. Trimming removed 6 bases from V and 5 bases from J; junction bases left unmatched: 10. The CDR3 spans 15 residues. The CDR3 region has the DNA TGTGCCAGCAGCGGAGGGGCTAGCGGAGACAATGAGCAGTTCTTC. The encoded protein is CASSGGASGDNEQFF.

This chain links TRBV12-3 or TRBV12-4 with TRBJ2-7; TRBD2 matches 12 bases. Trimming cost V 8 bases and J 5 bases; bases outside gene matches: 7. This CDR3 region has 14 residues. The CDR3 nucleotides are TGTGCCAGCCTAGCGGGAGGGCCTTTCGACGAGCAGTACTTC. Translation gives CASLAGGPFDEQYF.